Detailed here is one T cell receptor (beta chain). Its cognate antigen has yet to be identified. The sample holds no much larger clone one base away, and base qualities are not on file. This sample was included in a study of OX40 agonist ivuxolimab in advanced cancers. Notes on the research overall: Ivuxolimab was a fully human IgG2 agonistic monoclonal antibody targeting the costimulatory receptor OX40 (CD134). In the dose-escalation cohort, approximately 82% of patients were male, and the mean age was approximately 55 years, with a range of 23 to 79. Among the roughly 50 dose-escalation patients, around 19 had hepatocellular carcinoma, roughly 15 melanoma, 9 renal cell carcinoma and 9 head and neck cancer. The paper covers the monotherapy dose-escalation part of the phase I ivuxolimab trial, which included N ≈ 54 patients. Prior anti-PD-1, anti-PD-L1 or anti-CTLA-4 therapy was permitted, and 40% of dose-escalation patients had received checkpoint inhibitors. Intravenous ivuxolimab was administered to patients every 2 weeks at six dose levels: 0.01, 0.1, 0.3, 1.5, 3 and 10 mg/kg. Peripheral TCRbeta sequencing was intended to test whether TCR sequence diversity was altered and clonal T-cell expansion was caused by ivuxolimab. Partial responses occurred in three dose-escalation patients, of whom one had hepatocellular carcinoma and two had cutaneous melanoma.

The investigation overall reported the following: At doses of 0.1 to 3.0 mg/kg, clonal expansion of both CD4+ and CD8+ blood T cells was observed from baseline to week 6. The antigen specificity of the clonally expanded peripheral T cells was not determined. Low levels of normalized T-cell clonal expansion were also shown by some nonresponding patients. On average, CD8+ T cells showed more expanded clones than CD4+ T cells after ivuxolimab. In partial responders in the 0.1-3.0 mg/kg groups, normalized peripheral clonal expansion was found to be among the lowest, especially among CD8+ T cells.

Unmatched junction bases come to 0, with V trimmed by 3 bases and J by 2 bases. The germline V gene supplies CDR1 MNHNS and CDR2 SASEGT. Measured from the cysteine to the phenylalanine, the CDR3 is 15 residues long. Of all the DNA, just the CDR3 is kept, 45 bases in frame from base 1. To sequence the TCRbeta CDR3 region, genomic DNA was isolated from the sorted cells. The immunoSEQ Assay was used to sequence the TCRbeta CDR3 regions. Drawn from immuneACCESS, this table holds only the in-frame rearrangements with V and J called that TCRdb kept. Clones are partly lost; checked studies trace under half to an unresolved V gene and leave the rest unexplained. Counted in this sample were 82,000 or so clones; roughly 89% of them appeared once. The top ten clonotypes cover around 0.7% of the sample. Patients with a history of autoimmune disease or receiving systemic immunosuppression were excluded from the trial. Peripheral blood for TCR sequencing was collected from all dose cohorts at baseline, on cycle 4 day 1, and on cycle 7 day 1. The samples were drawn from a first-in-human, open-label, multicenter phase I dose-escalation trial of ivuxolimab. Adults with locally advanced or metastatic melanoma, renal cell, hepatocellular, or head and neck squamous cell carcinoma were enrolled in the trial. Before TCR sequencing, CD4+ and CD8+ T cells were separately sorted from peripheral blood.

The chain is encoded by TRBV6-1 joined to TRBJ2-6; TRBD1 matches 8 bases in the middle. This material consisted of CD4+ or CD8+ T cells sorted from blood, taken in a trial of the OX40 agonist ivuxolimab. This TCR was sampled from an adult with an advanced solid tumor such as melanoma, head and neck, liver or kidney cancer. The CDR3 amino acid sequence is: CASSEDRAGANVLTF. The nucleotides read TGTGCCAGCAGTGAGGACAGGGCTGGGGCCAACGTCCTGACTTTC.